What follows are 26 T cell receptor beta chains derived from one specimen sequenced in a study of glioma-infiltrating T cells after dendritic cell vaccination (dated by TCRdb to 2015 to 2016). Receptor libraries were prepared by the immunoSEQ multiplex PCR assay. This is the immuneACCESS table as TCRdb keeps it, with only in-frame sequences that have V and J called. A part of the clones is gone; compared with another copy, unresolved V genes explain less than half, and the rest is unexplained. The table for this sample lists about 50,000 clones; 70% to 90% of them were counted only once. Around 5% of the sample belongs to the ten largest clones. Explained via the paper, the time point label denotes: after dendritic cell vaccination, including at tumor progression/relapse. This sample comprised blood, obtained after dendritic cell vaccination. The receptors come from a human donor with glioblastoma.

This chain connects TRBV11-2 to TRBJ1-1; maybe TRBD1 (5 bases). CDR3 length: 15 amino acids. Between the trimmed V and J ends, which lost 5 bases and 0 bases, there was a span of 13 bases. Germline CDR1 reads SGHAT; CDR2 reads FQNNGV. CDR3 amino acids: CASSRNQGLNTEAFF. CDR3 nucleotides: TGTGCCAGCAGCCGTAACCAGGGCCTGAACACTGAAGCTTTCTTT. Full variable domain (remainder filled in from reference TRBV11-2 and TRBJ1-1): EAGVAQSPRYKIIEKRQSVAFWCNPISGHATLYWYQQILGQGPKLLIQFQNNGVVDDSQLPKDRFSAERLKGVDSTLKIQPAKLEDSAVYLCASSRNQGLNTEAFFGQGTRLTVV.

The chain couples TRBV6-5 to TRBJ2-2; unclear D gene. The CDR3 is 13 residues long. V gave up 7 bases and J gave up 1 base, with 7 bases separating them. Germline loops: CDR1 MNHEY, CDR2 SVGAGI. CDR3 in amino acids: CASTPGNTGELFF. In DNA form, the CDR3 reads TGTGCCAGCACCCCGGGGAACACCGGGGAGCTGTTTTTT.

Only a few counts were recorded for this clone. V usage is TRBV4-2 and J usage is TRBJ2-1; 7 bases match TRBD2. The V and J ends lost 0 bases and 7 bases, in that order; junction bases with no gene match: 3. Germline loops: CDR1 LGHNA, CDR2 YNFKEQ. The CDR3 contains 14 residues. As DNA, the CDR3 is TGTGCCAGCAGCCAAGATTGGGGGGGGAATGAGCAGTTCTTC. Residues: CASSQDWGGNEQFF.

The chain has TRBV15 and TRBJ1-3; 7 bases are shared with TRBD1. V lost 5 bases, J lost 0 bases, and 7 bases stayed unmatched. Germline CDR1 reads LNHNV; CDR2 reads YYDKDF (reference sequence). CDR3 length: 16 amino acids. The DNA for the CDR3 is TGTGCCACCAGCCGGAGACAGGGAAACTCTGGAAACACCATATATTTT. It yields the protein CATSRRQGNSGNTIYF. Variable domain in full (rest from reference TRBV15 and TRBJ1-3): DAMVIQNPRYQVTQFGKPVTLSCSQTLNHNVMYWYQQKSSQAPKLLFHYYDKDFNNEADTPDNFQSRRPNTSFCFLDIRSPGLGDTAMYLCATSRRQGNSGNTIYFGEGSWLTVV.

This sequence joins TRBV6-6 and TRBJ1-1; 8 bases map to TRBD1. V trimming: 6 bases; J trimming: 4 bases; junction bases outside the gene matches: 7. Germline CDR1 MNHNY, CDR2 SVGAGI (reference sequence). The CDR3 is 14 residues long. CDR3 sequence reads: CASSASDRVTEAFF. The CDR3 DNA follows: TGTGCCAGCAGCGCCTCGGACAGGGTCACTGAAGCTTTCTTT.

The CDR3 loop reads CASSFGLASNEQFF. CDR3 sequence (DNA): TGTGCCAGCAGTTTTGGTCTAGCGAGCAATGAGCAGTTCTTC. The chain combines TRBV27 with TRBJ2-1, with D possibly TRBD2 on 6 matching bases. CDR3 size: 14 residues. CDR1 is MNHEY, CDR2 SMNVEV, per germline (reference sequence). Deletions cut 3 bases from V and 6 bases from J, with 12 bases between.

CDR3 residues: CASSFGGGRYTF. CDR3 DNA sequence: TGTGCCAGCAGCTTCGGTGGAGGCCGCTACACCTTC. The chain employs TRBV5-4 and TRBJ1-2; no definite D call. Deletions cut 2 bases from V and 9 bases from J, with 11 bases between. CDR3 length equals 12 residues. The germline gives CDR1 SGHNT, CDR2 YYREEE (reference sequence).

This sequence joins TRBV28 and TRBJ2-3; 13 nucleotides agree with TRBD2. Germline V CDR1 and CDR2: MDHEN, SYDVKM. Trimming took 9 bases from V and 3 from J; bases not matched to a gene: 6. The CDR3 runs to 15 residues. CDR3 region: CASGLAGVGTDTQYF. The CDR3 DNA reads as TGTGCCAGTGGACTAGCGGGAGTGGGGACAGATACGCAGTATTTT.

The V and J genes are TRBV28 and TRBJ2-1; D gene uncertain. Per the germline V gene, CDR1 is MDHEN and CDR2 is SYDVKM. Trimming left V 6 bases short and J 8 bases short, with 8 bases between. The length of the CDR3 is 11 residues. CDR3 residues: CASSTLDEQFF. The CDR3 DNA reads as TGTGCCAGCAGCACTCTGGATGAGCAGTTCTTC.

The chain links TRBV10-2 to TRBJ1-1; 7 bases line up with TRBD1. The ends lost 4 bases at V and 0 bases at J; junction bases unmatched: 5. Germline CDR1 WSHSY, CDR2 SAAADI. This CDR3 spans 15 amino acids. CDR3 amino acids: CASSALQGMNTEAFF. The CDR3 region has the DNA TGCGCCAGCAGTGCATTACAGGGGATGAACACTGAAGCTTTCTTT.

For this clone: Germline and junction disagree at one end, which may indicate a read error. The rearrangement links TRBV5-8 to TRBJ2-1; D is ambiguous. CDR1 SGHTS and CDR2 YDEGEE come from the germline V gene. The CDR3 runs 9 residues. As DNA, the CDR3 is TGTGCCAGCAGCTTGGAGGAGATCTTC. Translated, it gives CASSLEEIF.

The chain combines TRBV6-5 with TRBJ1-1, with TRBD1 matching 8 bases. Germline V gives CDR1 MNHEY, CDR2 SVGAGI. The CDR3 extends over 14 amino acids. The ends lost 6 bases at V and 1 base at J; junction bases unmatched: 4. DNA of the CDR3: TGTGCCAGCAGATTAACAGGGGGGAACACTGAAGCTTTCTTT. Translating it yields CASRLTGGNTEAFF.

V is TRBV5-1 and J is TRBJ2-2; perhaps TRBD2 as D (6 bases). Trimming took 0 bases from V and 5 from J, leaving 11 bases between them. Germline CDR1 is SGHRS and CDR2 is YFSETQ. This CDR3 contains 15 residues. CDR3 residues: CASSLDGRETGELFF. CDR3 coding DNA: TGCGCCAGCAGCTTGGACGGGAGAGAAACCGGGGAGCTGTTTTTT. The full variable domain, in which reference TRBV5-1 and TRBJ2-2 provide the parts outside the CDR3, is KAGVTQTPRYLIKTRGQQVTLSCSPISGHRSVSWYQQTPGQGLQFLFEYFSETQRNKGNFPGRFSGRQFSNSRSEMNVSTLELGDSALYLCASSLDGRETGELFFGEGSRLTVL.

This clone was picked up one time. The rearrangement joins TRBV18 to TRBJ1-2; D gene unclear. V was shortened by 3 bases and J by 4 bases, with 9 bases between the two germline ends. The CDR3 has 13 amino acids. Germline V gives CDR1 KGHSH, CDR2 LQKENI. The CDR3 sequence: CASSPETSYGYTF. The CDR3 nucleotides are TGTGCCAGCTCACCGGAGACCTCCTATGGCTACACCTTC.

This clone appeared a single time. The genes are TRBV28 and TRBJ2-2; D may be TRBD1 (5 bases). There are 15 residues in the CDR3. V was cut by 2 bases and J by 6 bases, with 13 bases left in between. Germline CDR1 reads MDHEN; CDR2 reads SYDVKM. The CDR3 sequence: CASSLAGLQAGELFF. DNA of the CDR3: TGTGCCAGCAGTTTAGCCGGGTTACAGGCCGGGGAGCTGTTTTTT.

The chain is built from TRBV7-2 and TRBJ1-5; 8 bases map to TRBD1. Germline-derived CDR1 and CDR2 are SGHTA and FQGNSA. Losses at the gene ends were 1 base for V and 7 bases for J; bases not matched to a gene: 3. The CDR3 is 14 amino acids. The CDR3 loop reads CASSLGQGAQPQHF. The CDR3 DNA is TGTGCCAGCAGCTTAGGTCAGGGGGCCCAGCCCCAGCATTTT.

The V and J genes are TRBV5-4 and TRBJ2-2; D is unresolved. Per germline, CDR1 SGHNT and CDR2 YYREEE (reference sequence). Trimming removed 4 bases from V and 2 bases from J, with 15 bases in between. The CDR3 has 16 residues. CDR3 in DNA: TGTGCCAGCAGCCTCGGGTCAGCTATTAACACCGGGGAGCTGTTTTTT. Translated: CASSLGSAINTGELFF.

This clone was picked up one time. The gene calls are TRBV19 and TRBJ2-1; D ambiguous. Per the germline V gene, CDR1 is LNHDA and CDR2 is SQIVND (reference sequence). The V and J ends lost 7 bases and 0 bases respectively, with 10 bases between them. The CDR3 totals 14 residues. The CDR3 DNA sequence: TGTGCCAGTAAGGAGACGGTCTCCTACAATGAGCAGTTCTTC. Translation: CASKETVSYNEQFF.

This chain connects TRBV2 to TRBJ2-3, with 8 bases that match TRBD2. The CDR3 runs to 18 residues. The trim removed 6 bases at V and 4 bases at J, leaving 18 bases unmatched. Germline CDR1 reads SNHLY; CDR2 reads FYNNEI. CDR3: CASSPGLGGNWAADTQYF. CDR3 in DNA: TGTGCCAGCAGCCCGGGACTAGGAGGTAATTGGGCCGCAGATACGCAGTATTTT.

The chain couples TRBV28 to TRBJ2-3, with TRBD1 identical over 8 bases. Germline-derived CDR1 and CDR2 are MDHEN and SYDVKM. CDR3 length equals 14 residues. Trimming cost V 6 bases and J 4 bases; bases outside gene matches: 6. The CDR3 protein is CASSRQGSADTQYF. CDR3 DNA: TGTGCCAGCAGCAGACAGGGGAGCGCAGATACGCAGTATTTT. The full variable domain, its missing parts supplied by reference TRBV28 and TRBJ2-3, is DVKVTQSSRYLVKRTGEKVFLECVQDMDHENMFWYRQDPGLGLRLIYFSYDVKMKEKGDIPEGYSVSREKKERFSLILESASTNQTSMYLCASSRQGSADTQYFGPGTRLTVL.

The chain recombines TRBV11-3 with TRBJ2-1, with a possible D match to TRBD2 (6 bases). The CDR3 has 15 residues. Germline-derived CDR1 and CDR2 are SGHNT and YENEEA. Trimming took 1 base from V and 9 from J, leaving 16 bases between them. CDR3 coding DNA: TGTGCCAGCAGCTTAGTCGGGTCCGGGGAGGTTGAGCAGTTCTTC. Translated: CASSLVGSGEVEQFF.

The chain has TRBV11-2 and TRBJ2-7, with a possible D match to TRBD2 (5 bases). Trimming cost V 2 bases and J 0 bases, with 11 bases left between them. The V gene's germline CDR1 is SGHAT and CDR2 FQNNGV. CDR3 length equals 15 residues. CDR3 bases: TGTGCCAGCAGCTTATTAGCGTTGAGCTCCTACGAGCAGTACTTC. Its protein product is CASSLLALSSYEQYF. Full variable domain (missing parts from reference TRBV11-2 and TRBJ2-7): EAGVAQSPRYKIIEKRQSVAFWCNPISGHATLYWYQQILGQGPKLLIQFQNNGVVDDSQLPKDRFSAERLKGVDSTLKIQPAKLEDSAVYLCASSLLALSSYEQYFGPGTRLTVT.

This rearrangement joins TRBV2 to TRBJ2-1, with TRBD2 identical over 9 bases. J gave up 9 bases and V 0 bases, and 6 bases lay outside the gene matches. The V gene's germline CDR1 is SNHLY and CDR2 FYNNEI. The CDR3 is 15 residues long. This CDR3 reads CASSEASGRLGEQFF. The CDR3 bases are TGTGCCAGCAGTGAAGCTAGCGGGAGATTAGGTGAGCAGTTCTTC. Using reference TRBV2 and TRBJ2-1 for the parts outside the CDR3, the full variable domain is EPEVTQTPSHQVTQMGQEVILRCVPISNHLYFYWYRQILGQKVEFLVSFYNNEISEKSEIFDDQFSVERPDGSNFTLKIRSTKLEDSAMYFCASSEASGRLGEQFFGPGTRLTVL.

The chain has TRBV7-2 and TRBJ1-1, with 9 bases that match TRBD1. Germline trimming cut 2 bases from V and 5 bases from J; bases unmatched to any gene: 9. The CDR3 covers 16 residues. Looked up from germline, CDR1 is SGHTA and CDR2 is FQGNSA. The CDR3 reads CASSLNYRGQGTEAFF. In DNA, the CDR3 is TGTGCCAGCAGCTTAAACTACAGGGGGCAGGGAACTGAAGCTTTCTTT.

This sequence joins TRBV10-3 and TRBJ2-1, with TRBD2 identical over 7 bases. CDR3 length: 16 amino acids. Germline CDR1 reads ENHRY; CDR2 reads SYGVKD. J lost 1 base, V lost 0 bases, and 3 bases had no gene match. The CDR3 loop reads CAISESGGRSYNEQFF. The CDR3 nucleotides read TGTGCCATCAGTGAGTCGGGCGGGAGATCCTACAATGAGCAGTTCTTC.

The chain combines TRBV28 with TRBJ2-4; tentatively, D is TRBD1 (5 bases). Germline-derived CDR1 and CDR2 are MDHEN and SYDVKM. This CDR3 has 15 residues. The V gene lost 4 bases and the J gene lost 1 base, with 11 bases spanning the gap. As DNA, the CDR3 is TGTGCCAGCAGTTCGTCAGGGATGGCCAAAAACATTCAGTACTTC. It encodes CASSSSGMAKNIQYF.